A single sample is the source of the 6 T cell receptor beta chains below, sequenced in a study of blood T cells in healthy people across ages. Sample-barcoded 5' priming and a J-beta primer mix drove a second PCR of about 6 to 12 cycles. Via MiXCR, TCRdb re-called the 5' RACE reads, giving one row per CDR3 protein. This sample yields 1.2 million to 1.5 million distinct CDR3 sequences, of which around 39% are seen a single time; roughly 7.7% belongs to the top ten. The specimen was blood. The receptor set was obtained from a woman aged 18-29 years in good health.

This clonotype was recorded a few times. The chain couples TRBV3-1 to TRBJ2-3; no firm D call. This CDR3 is 12 amino acids long. CDR1 is LGHDT and CDR2 is YNNKEL in the germline V gene (reference sequence). Trimming removed 3 bases at V and 8 bases at J, with 9 bases between. In DNA, the CDR3 is TGTGCCAGCAGCCATTCCGCGGTTACGCAGTATTTT. Protein sequence: CASSHSAVTQYF.

The chain carries TRBV27 and TRBJ2-1; D may match TRBD1 or TRBD2 (5 bases each). Germline V gene data show CDR1 as MNHEY and CDR2 as SMNVEV (reference sequence). The ends were cut back, 5 bases at V and 12 bases at J, with 14 bases in the middle. The CDR3 loop spans 12 amino acids. The CDR3 region has the DNA TGTGCCAGCAGTGACGGGACCCCGCGGCAGTTCTTC. Translating gives CASSDGTPRQFF.

The chain couples TRBV20-1 to TRBJ2-1; TRBD2 aligns across 13 bases. There are 16 residues in the CDR3. Trimming removed 5 bases from V and 7 bases from J; junction bases left unmatched: 11. Germline CDR1 is DFQATT and CDR2 is SNEGSKA (reference sequence). CDR3 amino acids: CSALSRTSGSGNEQFF. The CDR3 bases are TGCAGTGCTCTCTCCCGGACTAGCGGGAGTGGTAATGAGCAGTTCTTC.

CDR3 region: CASSFGVQGANTGELFF. CDR3 in DNA: TGTGCCAGCAGCTTTGGAGTGCAGGGGGCGAACACCGGGGAGCTGTTTTTT. This chain links TRBV5-5 with TRBJ2-2, with 7 bases lining up with TRBD1. Trimming at V came to 2 bases and at J to 0 bases, leaving 7 bases not matched to a gene. This CDR3 has 17 amino acids. CDR1 is SGHKS and CDR2 is YYEKEE in the germline V gene (reference sequence).

This clonotype was observed a handful of times. This chain links TRBV20-1 with TRBJ2-1, with TRBD2 as a possible D gene (5 bases). Trimming left V 4 bases short and J 2 bases short, with 15 bases between. Germline CDR1 is DFQATT and CDR2 is SNEGSKA (reference sequence). CDR3 length equals 15 residues. In DNA, the CDR3 is TGCAGTGCTAACCCCCTCTCGACTACCTACAATGAGCAGTTCTTC. Its protein product is CSANPLSTTYNEQFF.

The rearrangement uses TRBV9 and TRBJ2-3, with D maybe TRBD1 (7 bases). This CDR3 has 17 residues. Germline values: CDR1 SGDLS, CDR2 YYNGEE. V lost 1 base and J 2 bases, leaving 17 bases between the germline ends. For the CDR3, the DNA is TGTGCCAGCAGCGTAAATTCAGGGGGGACAACCACAGATACGCAGTATTTT. Amino acids: CASSVNSGGTTTDTQYF.